This T cell receptor (beta chain) was sequenced in a study of blood T cell repertoires in COVID-19. Study in general: Sites across the United States, Italy and Spain contributed samples from acute and convalescent COVID-19.

V gave up 7 bases and J gave up 2 bases; unmatched junction bases: 4. This CDR3 has 14 residues. Germline CDR1 and CDR2: LNHDA and SQIVND (reference sequence). Data came from immunoSEQ multiplex PCR; TCRdb stores just in-frame clones and leaves some out. The repertoire includes about 62,000 clones, approximately 80% of them detected once, and over 5% sits in the top ten. The chain has TRBV19 and TRBJ2-1; 8 bases fit TRBD2. This receptor was taken from a woman between 50 and 59 years old with active or convalescent COVID-19. Sequenced input: peripheral blood. CDR3 DNA sequence: TGTGCCAGTAAACTAGCGGTAACCTACAATGAGCAGTTCTTC. It yields the protein CASKLAVTYNEQFF.